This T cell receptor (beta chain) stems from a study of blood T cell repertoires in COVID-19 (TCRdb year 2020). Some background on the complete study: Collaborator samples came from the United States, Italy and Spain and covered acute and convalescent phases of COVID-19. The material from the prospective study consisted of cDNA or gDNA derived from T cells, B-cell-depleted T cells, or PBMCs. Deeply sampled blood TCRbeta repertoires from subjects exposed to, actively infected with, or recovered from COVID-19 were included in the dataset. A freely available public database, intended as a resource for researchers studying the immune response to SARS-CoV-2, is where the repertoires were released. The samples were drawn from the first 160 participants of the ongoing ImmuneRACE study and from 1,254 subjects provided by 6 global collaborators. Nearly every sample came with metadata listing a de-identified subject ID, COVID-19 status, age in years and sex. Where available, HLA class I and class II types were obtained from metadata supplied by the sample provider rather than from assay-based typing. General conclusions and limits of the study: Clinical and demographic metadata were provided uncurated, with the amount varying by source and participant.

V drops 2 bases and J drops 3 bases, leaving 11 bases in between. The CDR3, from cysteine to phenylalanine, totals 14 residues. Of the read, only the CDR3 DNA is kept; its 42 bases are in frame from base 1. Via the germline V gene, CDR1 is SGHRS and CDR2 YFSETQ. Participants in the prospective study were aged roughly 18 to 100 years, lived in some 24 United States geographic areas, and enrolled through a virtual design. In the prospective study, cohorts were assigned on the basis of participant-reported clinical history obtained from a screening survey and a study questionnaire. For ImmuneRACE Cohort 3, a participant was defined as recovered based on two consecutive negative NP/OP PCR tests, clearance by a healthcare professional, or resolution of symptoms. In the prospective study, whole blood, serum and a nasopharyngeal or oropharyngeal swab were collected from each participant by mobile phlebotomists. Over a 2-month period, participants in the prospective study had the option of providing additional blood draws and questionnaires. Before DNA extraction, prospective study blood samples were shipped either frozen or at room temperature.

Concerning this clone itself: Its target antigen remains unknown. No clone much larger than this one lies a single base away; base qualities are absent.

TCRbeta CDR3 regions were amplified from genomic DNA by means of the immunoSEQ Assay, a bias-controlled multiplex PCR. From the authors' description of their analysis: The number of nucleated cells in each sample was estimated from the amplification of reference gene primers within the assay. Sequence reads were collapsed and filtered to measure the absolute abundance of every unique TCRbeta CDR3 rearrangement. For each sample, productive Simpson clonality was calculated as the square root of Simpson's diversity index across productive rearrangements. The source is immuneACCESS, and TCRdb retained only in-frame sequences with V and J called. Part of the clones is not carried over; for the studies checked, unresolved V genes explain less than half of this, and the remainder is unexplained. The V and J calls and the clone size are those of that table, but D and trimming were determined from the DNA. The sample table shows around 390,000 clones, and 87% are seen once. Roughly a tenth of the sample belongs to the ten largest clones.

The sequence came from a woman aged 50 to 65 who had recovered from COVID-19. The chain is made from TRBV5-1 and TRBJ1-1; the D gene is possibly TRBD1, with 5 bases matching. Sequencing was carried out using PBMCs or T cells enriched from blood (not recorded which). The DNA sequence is TGCGCCAGCAGCTTATTGCAGGGTTACACTGAAGCTTTCTTT. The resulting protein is CASSLLQGYTEAFF.